These 2 T cell receptor beta chains came from one sample sequenced in a study of radiotherapy plus CTLA-4 blockade in lung cancer. Using immunoSEQ multiplex PCR, the repertoire was profiled, and TCRdb retains in-frame clones only, with some absent. Here the sample spans nearly 110,000 clones, more than 70% being singletons. Specimen: peripheral blood, collected from a patient treated with radiotherapy plus ipilimumab. These receptors were taken from a human donor with non-small cell lung cancer that progressed on radiotherapy plus ipilimumab. Some clones in this sample may be carry-over from other donors' samples.

This chain uses TRBV7-2 with TRBJ1-2; 7 bases align to TRBD1. CDR1 is SGHTA and CDR2 is FQGNSA in the germline V gene. This CDR3 is 16 amino acids long. The J segment lost 5 bases and the V segment lost 4 bases, leaving 13 bases of the junction unmatched. CDR3 DNA: TGTGCCAGCAGCTCGGACAGGACGATGTTGGGGTATGGCTACACCTTC. Translation: CASSSDRTMLGYGYTF.

V is TRBV7-8 and J is TRBJ1-2; 7 nucleotides match TRBD1. The CDR3 has 16 amino acids. V lost 4 bases to trimming and J lost 7 bases; unmatched junction nucleotides: 15. Germline V lookup: CDR1 SGHVS, CDR2 FQNEAQ. The CDR3 region is CASSSPGGGQLFGYTF. The CDR3 nucleotides read TGTGCCAGCAGCTCTCCCGGGGGGGGACAGCTCTTTGGCTACACCTTC.